This TCR beta chain is drawn from a study of blood T cell repertoires in COVID-19. Study context: Samples representing acute and convalescent COVID-19 were sourced from the United States, Italy and Spain.

In the authors' workflow: Amplification with reference gene primers provided the estimates of nucleated cell counts. Using immunoSEQ multiplex PCR, the repertoire was profiled, and TCRdb retains in-frame clones only, with some absent. V and J calls plus clone size are reproduced from that table; the DNA served to infer D and trimming. This table has more than 85,000 clones, about 79% appearing once. This CDR3 contains 17 residues. CDR1 and CDR2 (germline): KGHDR, SFDVKD. Trimming at V came to 0 bases and at J to 3 bases, leaving 7 bases not matched to a gene. The rearrangement uses TRBV24-1 and TRBJ2-5, with TRBD2 identical over 9 bases. This sequence was found in a woman older than 75 with active or convalescent COVID-19. The sequenced material came from peripheral blood. The CDR3 sequence: CATSDLRSGRYKETQYF. CDR3 sequence (DNA): TGTGCCACCAGTGATTTGCGGAGCGGGAGGTACAAAGAGACCCAGTACTTC.